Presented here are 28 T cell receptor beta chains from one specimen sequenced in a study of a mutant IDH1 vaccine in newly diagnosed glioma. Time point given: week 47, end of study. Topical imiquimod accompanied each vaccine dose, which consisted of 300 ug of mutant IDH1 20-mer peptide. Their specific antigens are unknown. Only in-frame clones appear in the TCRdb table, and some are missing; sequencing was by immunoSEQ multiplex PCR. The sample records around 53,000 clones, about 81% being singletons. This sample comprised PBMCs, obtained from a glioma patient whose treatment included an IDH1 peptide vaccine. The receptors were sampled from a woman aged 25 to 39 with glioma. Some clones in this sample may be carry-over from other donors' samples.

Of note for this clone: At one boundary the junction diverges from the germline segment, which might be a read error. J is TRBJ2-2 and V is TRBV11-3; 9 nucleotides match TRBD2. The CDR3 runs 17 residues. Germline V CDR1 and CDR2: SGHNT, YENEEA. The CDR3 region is CASSLDMASGNPGELFF. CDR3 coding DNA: TGTGCCAGCAGCTTAGATATGGCTAGCGGGAACCCCGGGGAGCTGTTTTTT.

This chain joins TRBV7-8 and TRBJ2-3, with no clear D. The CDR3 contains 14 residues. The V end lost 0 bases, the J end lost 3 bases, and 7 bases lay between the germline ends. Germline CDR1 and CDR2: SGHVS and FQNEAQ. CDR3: CASSLALGTDTQYF. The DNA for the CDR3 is TGTGCCAGCAGCTTAGCCCTAGGGACAGATACGCAGTATTTT.

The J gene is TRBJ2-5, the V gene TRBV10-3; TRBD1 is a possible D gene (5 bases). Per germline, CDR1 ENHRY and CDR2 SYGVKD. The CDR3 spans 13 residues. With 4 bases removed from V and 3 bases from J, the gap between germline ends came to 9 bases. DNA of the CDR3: TGTGCCATCAGTGGGGGCGGAGAAGAGACCCAGTACTTC. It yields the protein CAISGGGEETQYF.

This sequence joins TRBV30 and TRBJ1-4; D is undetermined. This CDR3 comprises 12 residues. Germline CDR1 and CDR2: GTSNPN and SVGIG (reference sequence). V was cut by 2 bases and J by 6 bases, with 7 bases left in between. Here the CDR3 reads CAWSLLDEKLFF. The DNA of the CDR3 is TGTGCCTGGAGTCTGTTGGATGAAAAACTGTTTTTT.

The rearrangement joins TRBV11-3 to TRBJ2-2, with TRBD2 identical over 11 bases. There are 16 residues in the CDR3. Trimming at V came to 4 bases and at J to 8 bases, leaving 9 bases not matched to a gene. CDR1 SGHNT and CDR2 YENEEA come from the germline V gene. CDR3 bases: TGTGCCAGCAGCTGGACAACTAGCGGGAGTGGGGGGGAGCTGTTTTTT. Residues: CASSWTTSGSGGELFF.

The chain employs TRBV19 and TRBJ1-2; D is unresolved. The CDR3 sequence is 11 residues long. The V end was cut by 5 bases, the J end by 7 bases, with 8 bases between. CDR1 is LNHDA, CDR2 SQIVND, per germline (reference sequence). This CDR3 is CASSLGIGYTF. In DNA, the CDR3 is TGTGCCAGTAGTCTGGGGATTGGCTACACCTTC.

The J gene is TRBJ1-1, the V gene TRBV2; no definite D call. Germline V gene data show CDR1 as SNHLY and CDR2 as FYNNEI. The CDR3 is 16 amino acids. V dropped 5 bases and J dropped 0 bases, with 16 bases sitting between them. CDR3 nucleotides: TGTGCCAGCAGTTTACAGTCCGCTCGTATGAACACTGAAGCTTTCTTT. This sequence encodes CASSLQSARMNTEAFF.

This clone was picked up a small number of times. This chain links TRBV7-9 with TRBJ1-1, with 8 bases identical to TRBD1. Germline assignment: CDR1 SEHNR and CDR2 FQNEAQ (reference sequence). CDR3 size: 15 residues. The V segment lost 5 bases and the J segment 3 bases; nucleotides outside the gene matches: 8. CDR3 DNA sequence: TGTGCCAGCAGCACCTCGACAGGGGCACACACTGAAGCTTTCTTT. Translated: CASSTSTGAHTEAFF.

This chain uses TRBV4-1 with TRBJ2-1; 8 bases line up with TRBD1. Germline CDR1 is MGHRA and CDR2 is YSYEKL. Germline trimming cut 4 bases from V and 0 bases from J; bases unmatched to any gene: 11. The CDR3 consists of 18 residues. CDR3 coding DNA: TGCGCCAGCAGCCGTTCTCCCTGGACAGGGAGCTCCTACAATGAGCAGTTCTTC. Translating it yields CASSRSPWTGSSYNEQFF.

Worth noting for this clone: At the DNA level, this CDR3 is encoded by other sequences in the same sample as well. CDR3 nucleotide sequence: TGTGCCAGCAGCTTGGATGGCGGTAGCAATCAGCCCCAGCATTTT. It encodes CASSLDGGSNQPQHF. The chain couples TRBV11-2 to TRBJ1-5; D gene unclear. Trimming removed 3 bases at V and 0 bases at J, with 9 bases between. The CDR3 length is 15 residues. Germline CDR1 and CDR2: SGHAT and FQNNGV.

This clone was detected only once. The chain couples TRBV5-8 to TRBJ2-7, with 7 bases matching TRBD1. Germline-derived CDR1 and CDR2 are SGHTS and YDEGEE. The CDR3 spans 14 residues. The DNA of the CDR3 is TGTGCTCAAGGGTCCCGGACAGGCCCCTACGAGCAGTACTTC. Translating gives CAQGSRTGPYEQYF.

CDR3 nucleotides: TGCGCCAGCAGCCACATATTACCGTACAATGAGCAGTTCTTC. This codes for CASSHILPYNEQFF. V usage is TRBV4-1 and J usage is TRBJ2-1, with D unresolved. Germline V gene data show CDR1 as MGHRA and CDR2 as YSYEKL. Trimming stripped 3 bases from V and 4 bases from J, with 10 bases between. This CDR3 has 14 residues.

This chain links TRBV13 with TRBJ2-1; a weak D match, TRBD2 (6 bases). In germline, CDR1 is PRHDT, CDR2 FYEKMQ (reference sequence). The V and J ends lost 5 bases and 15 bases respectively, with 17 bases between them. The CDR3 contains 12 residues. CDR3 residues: CASSPGSSAPFF. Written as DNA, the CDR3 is TGTGCCAGCAGCCCCGGGAGCTCAGCCCCGTTCTTC.

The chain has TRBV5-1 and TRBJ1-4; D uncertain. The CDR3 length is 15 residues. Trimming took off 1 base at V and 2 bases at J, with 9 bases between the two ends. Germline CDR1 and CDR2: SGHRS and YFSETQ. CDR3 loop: CASSLNGVTNEKLFF. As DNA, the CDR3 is TGCGCCAGCAGCTTGAATGGGGTCACTAATGAAAAACTGTTTTTT.

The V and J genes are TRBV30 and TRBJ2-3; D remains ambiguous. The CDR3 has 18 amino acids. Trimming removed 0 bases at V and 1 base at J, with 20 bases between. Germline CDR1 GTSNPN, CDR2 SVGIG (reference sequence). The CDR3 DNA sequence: TGTGCCTGGAGTGTACGAAAGATTCCGAGGAGCCGCACAGATACGCAGTATTTT. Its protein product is CAWSVRKIPRSRTDTQYF.

This chain's CDR3 is CASSIVGGGSLGETQYF. CDR3 bases: TGTGCCAGTAGTATAGTCGGTGGCGGGAGTTTGGGCGAGACCCAGTACTTC. This chain links TRBV19 with TRBJ2-5, with TRBD2 matching 7 bases. Germline values: CDR1 LNHDA, CDR2 SQIVND (reference sequence). This CDR3 has 17 residues. The trim removed 1 base at V and 5 bases at J, leaving 13 bases unmatched. Filled out from reference TRBV19 and TRBJ2-5, the complete variable domain reads DGGITQSPKYLFRKEGQNVTLSCEQNLNHDAMYWYRQDPGQGLRLIYYSQIVNDFQKGDIAEGYSVSREKKESFPLTVTSAQKNPTAFYLCASSIVGGGSLGETQYFGPGTRLLVL.

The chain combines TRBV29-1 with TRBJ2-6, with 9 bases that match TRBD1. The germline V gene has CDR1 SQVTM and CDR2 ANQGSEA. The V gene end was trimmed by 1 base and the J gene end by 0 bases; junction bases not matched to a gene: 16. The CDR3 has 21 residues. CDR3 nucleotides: TGCAGCGTTGAAGTTGACAGGGGGGCGACTTCTTACTTCTCTGGGGCCAACGTCCTGACTTTC. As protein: CSVEVDRGATSYFSGANVLTF.

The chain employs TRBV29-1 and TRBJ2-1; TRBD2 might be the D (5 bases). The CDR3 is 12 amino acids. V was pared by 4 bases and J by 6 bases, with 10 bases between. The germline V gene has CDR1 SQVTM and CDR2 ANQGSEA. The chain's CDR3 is CSVVEEFNEQFF. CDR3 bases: TGCAGCGTTGTGGAGGAGTTCAATGAGCAGTTCTTC.

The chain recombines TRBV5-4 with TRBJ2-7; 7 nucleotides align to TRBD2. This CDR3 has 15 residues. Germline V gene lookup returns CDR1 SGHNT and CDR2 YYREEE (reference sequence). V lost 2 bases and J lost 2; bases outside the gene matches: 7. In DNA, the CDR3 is TGTGCCAGCAGCTTCGGGGGGACCGTTACCTACGAGCAGTACTTC. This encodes CASSFGGTVTYEQYF.

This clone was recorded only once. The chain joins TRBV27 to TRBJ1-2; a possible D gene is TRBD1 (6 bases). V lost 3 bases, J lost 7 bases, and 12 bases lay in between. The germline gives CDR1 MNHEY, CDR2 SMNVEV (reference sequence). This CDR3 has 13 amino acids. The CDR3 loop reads CASSFGAGAGYTF. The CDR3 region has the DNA TGTGCCAGCAGTTTTGGGGCGGGGGCTGGCTACACCTTC.

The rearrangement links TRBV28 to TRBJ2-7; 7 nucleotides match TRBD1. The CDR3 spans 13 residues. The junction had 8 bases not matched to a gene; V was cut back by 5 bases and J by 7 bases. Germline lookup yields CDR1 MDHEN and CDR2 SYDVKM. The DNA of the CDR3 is TGTGCCAGCAGTACCCGGACAGGAATAGAGCAGTACTTC. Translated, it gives CASSTRTGIEQYF.

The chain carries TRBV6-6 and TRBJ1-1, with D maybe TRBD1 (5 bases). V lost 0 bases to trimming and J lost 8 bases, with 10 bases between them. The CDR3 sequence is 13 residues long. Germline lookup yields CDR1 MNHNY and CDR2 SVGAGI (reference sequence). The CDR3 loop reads CASSYSQRTEAFF. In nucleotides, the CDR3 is TGTGCCAGCAGTTACTCTCAAAGGACAGAAGCTTTCTTT.

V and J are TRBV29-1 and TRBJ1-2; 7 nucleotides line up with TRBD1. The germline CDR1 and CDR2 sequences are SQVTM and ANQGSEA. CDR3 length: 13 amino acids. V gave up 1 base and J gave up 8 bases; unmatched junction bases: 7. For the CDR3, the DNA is TGCAGCGTTGAAGTGCGGACAGGCGGGGGCTACACCTTC. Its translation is CSVEVRTGGGYTF.

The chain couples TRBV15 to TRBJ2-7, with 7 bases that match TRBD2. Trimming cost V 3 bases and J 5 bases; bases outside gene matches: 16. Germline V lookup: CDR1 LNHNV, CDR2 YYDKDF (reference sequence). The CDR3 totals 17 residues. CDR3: CATSSPSRRGSGDEQYF. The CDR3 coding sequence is TGTGCCACCAGCAGTCCATCCCGCCGCGGGAGTGGAGACGAGCAGTACTTC.

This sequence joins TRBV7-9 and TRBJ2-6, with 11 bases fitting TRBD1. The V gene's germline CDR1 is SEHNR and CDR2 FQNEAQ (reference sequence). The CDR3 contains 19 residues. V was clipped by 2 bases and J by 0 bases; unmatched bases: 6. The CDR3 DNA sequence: TGTGCCAGCAGCTTACCCGGGACAGGGGGACACTCTGGGGCCAACGTCCTGACTTTC. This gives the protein CASSLPGTGGHSGANVLTF.

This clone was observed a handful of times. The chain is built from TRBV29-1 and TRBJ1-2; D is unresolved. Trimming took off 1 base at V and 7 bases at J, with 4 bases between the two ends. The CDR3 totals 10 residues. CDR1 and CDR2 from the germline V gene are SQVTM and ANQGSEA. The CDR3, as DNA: TGCAGCGTTGAAGGAGGTGGCTACACCTTC. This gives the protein CSVEGGGYTF.

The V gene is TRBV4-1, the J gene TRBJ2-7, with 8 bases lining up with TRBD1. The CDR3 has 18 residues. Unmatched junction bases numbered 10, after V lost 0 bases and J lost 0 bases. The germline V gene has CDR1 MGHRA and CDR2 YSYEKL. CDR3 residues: CASSQEAWTGHLSYEQYF. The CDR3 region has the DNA TGCGCCAGCAGCCAAGAAGCTTGGACAGGGCACCTCTCCTACGAGCAGTACTTC.

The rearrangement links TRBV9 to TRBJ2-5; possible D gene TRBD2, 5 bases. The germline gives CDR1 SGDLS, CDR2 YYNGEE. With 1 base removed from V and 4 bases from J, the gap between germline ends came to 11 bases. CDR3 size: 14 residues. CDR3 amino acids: CASSVRPAAETQYF. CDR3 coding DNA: TGTGCCAGCAGCGTAAGGCCAGCGGCAGAGACCCAGTACTTC.